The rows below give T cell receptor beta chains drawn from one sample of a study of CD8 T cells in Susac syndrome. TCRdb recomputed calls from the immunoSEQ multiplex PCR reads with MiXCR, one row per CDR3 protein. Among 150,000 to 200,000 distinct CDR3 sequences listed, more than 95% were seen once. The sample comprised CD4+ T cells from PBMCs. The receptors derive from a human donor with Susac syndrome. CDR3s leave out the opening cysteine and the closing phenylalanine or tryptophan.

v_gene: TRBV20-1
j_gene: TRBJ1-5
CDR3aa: SARQRKANQPQH

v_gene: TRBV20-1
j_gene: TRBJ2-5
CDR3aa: SARGLAGRETQY

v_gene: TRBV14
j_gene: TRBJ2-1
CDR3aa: ASSQDPARGNEQF

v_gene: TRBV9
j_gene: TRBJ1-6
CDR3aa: ASSGGQHNSPLH

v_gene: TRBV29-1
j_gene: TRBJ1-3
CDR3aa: SVDGTGTDHTIY

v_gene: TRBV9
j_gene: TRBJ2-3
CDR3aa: ASSPWTVTDTQY

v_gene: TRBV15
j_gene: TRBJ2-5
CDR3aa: ATSVRLVQETQY

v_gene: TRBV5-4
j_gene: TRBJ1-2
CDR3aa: ASSAKDRIGVGYT

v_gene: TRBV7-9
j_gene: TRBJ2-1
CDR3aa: ASSLAQGLAAIQF

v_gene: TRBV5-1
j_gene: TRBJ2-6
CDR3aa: ASSPALNSGANVLT

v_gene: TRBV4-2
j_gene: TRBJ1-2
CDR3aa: ASSQEGQRDYGYT

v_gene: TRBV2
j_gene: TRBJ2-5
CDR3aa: ASKLTGLLGETQY

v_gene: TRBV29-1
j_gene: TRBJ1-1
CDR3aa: SVGLGQRNTEAF

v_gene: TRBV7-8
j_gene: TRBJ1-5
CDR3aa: ASSLGQGSNQPQH

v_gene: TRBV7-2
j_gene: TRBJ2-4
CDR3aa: ASTSGWAKNIQY

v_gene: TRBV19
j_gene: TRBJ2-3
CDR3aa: ASRPPWASGSTDTQY